This T cell receptor beta chain was identified in a study of cytomegalovirus exposure and HLA in healthy donors. Across the study: Researchers found that about 84% of almost 400 genotyped donors fell within the Caucasian-associated ancestry cluster.

Whole-study findings and limits: Later analysis identified several of the most significant clusters that appeared linked to common viral pathogens. Overall, approximately 150 TCR beta chains were annotated as cytomegalovirus-associated.

Concerning this clone: Antigen: not known.

Researchers ran the PCR with 60 Vbeta and 13 Jbeta primers. The table came from immunoSEQ multiplex PCR; TCRdb's copy has only in-frame clones and leaves some out. The repertoire includes 110,000 to 150,000 clones, around 79% of them detected once, and 1.5% to 2% sits in the top ten. Trimming removed 5 bases from V and 0 bases from J, with 16 bases in between. The CDR3 length is 16 residues. CDR1 and CDR2 (germline): MNHEY, SMNVEV (reference sequence). Sequenced sample: PBMCs. This chain links TRBV27 with TRBJ1-1; the D gene is possibly TRBD1 (5 bases). The receptor was derived from a woman in her 30s in good health and CMV-seronegative. CDR3 protein: CASSPRQILMNTEAFF. CDR3 nucleotides: TGTGCCAGCAGTCCCCGACAGATCCTAATGAACACTGAAGCTTTCTTT.